Here is one T cell receptor beta chain with its context. Sequencing was performed with immunoSEQ multiplex PCR; in TCRdb, only in-frame clones are kept and a portion is missing. The sample consists of roughly 100,000 clones, roughly 88% of them appearing once. The sample is drawn from a study of T cell responses to AZD1222 COVID-19 vaccine. The CDR3 is 13 amino acids. The V end lost 4 bases, the J end lost 6 bases, and 12 bases lay between the germline ends. The germline V gene encodes CDR1 KGHSY and CDR2 FQNENV. The chain has TRBV16 and TRBJ1-2; unclear D gene. This clonotype was sampled from an adult in good health. The source was peripheral blood, collected on day 0 of AZD1222 vaccination. The chain's CDR3 is CASSRTIPDGYTF. CDR3 nucleotides: TGTGCCAGCAGCCGGACTATCCCAGATGGCTACACCTTC.